This T cell receptor (beta chain) is drawn from a study of cytomegalovirus exposure and HLA in healthy donors. CDR3 length: 17 residues. Germline values: CDR1 MGHRA, CDR2 YSYEKL. J gave up 4 bases and V 1 base, and 8 bases lay outside the gene matches. Primers included in the PCR were 60 Vbeta and 13 Jbeta primers. Measured with immunoSEQ multiplex PCR; TCRdb has only the in-frame clones, and not every one. This table holds 120,000 to 150,000 clones, about 84% found once. Sequencing was done on a sample of PBMCs. The receptor comes from a woman aged 40 to 50 in good health and CMV-seropositive. This chain connects TRBV4-1 to TRBJ2-5; 11 bases are a match to TRBD2. The CDR3 here is CASSQGGGSGRGETQYF. The CDR3 DNA reads as TGCGCCAGCAGCCAAGGAGGGGGTAGCGGGAGGGGAGAGACCCAGTACTTC.